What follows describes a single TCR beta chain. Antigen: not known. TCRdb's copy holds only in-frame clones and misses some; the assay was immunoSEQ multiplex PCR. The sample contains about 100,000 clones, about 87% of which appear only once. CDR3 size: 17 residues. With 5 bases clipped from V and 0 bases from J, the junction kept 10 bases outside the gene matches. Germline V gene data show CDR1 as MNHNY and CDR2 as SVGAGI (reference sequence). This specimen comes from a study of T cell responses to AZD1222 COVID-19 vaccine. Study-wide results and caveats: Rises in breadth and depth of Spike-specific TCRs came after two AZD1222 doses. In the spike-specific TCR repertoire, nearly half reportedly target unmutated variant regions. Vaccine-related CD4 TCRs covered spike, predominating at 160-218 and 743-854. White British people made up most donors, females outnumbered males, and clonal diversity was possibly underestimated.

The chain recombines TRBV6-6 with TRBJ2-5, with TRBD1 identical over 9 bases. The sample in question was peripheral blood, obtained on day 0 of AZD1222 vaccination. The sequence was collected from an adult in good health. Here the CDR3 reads CASSLQGALTHQETQYF. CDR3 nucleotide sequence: TGTGCCAGCAGTCTACAGGGGGCTCTAACCCACCAAGAGACCCAGTACTTC.